Below are 19 T cell receptor beta chains sequenced from a single sample in a study of CD8 T cells in Susac syndrome. A quantity of about 0.5 to 1 ug RNA underwent reverse transcription using random hexamers. TCRdb ran MiXCR on the immunoSEQ multiplex PCR reads and lists one entry per CDR3 protein. The table shows roughly 200,000 distinct CDR3 sequences, with 95% occurring only once. Sequenced input: CD4+ T cells from PBMCs. These receptors originate from a human donor in good health.

V gene TRBV30 combines with J gene TRBJ1-1; D uncertain. The CDR3 runs 14 residues. The V gene lost 2 bases and the J gene lost 0 bases, with 10 bases spanning the gap. In germline, CDR1 is GTSNPN, CDR2 SVGIG (reference sequence). The DNA for the CDR3 is TGTGCCTGGAGTCCAGCCCCATTGAACACTGAAGCTTTCTTT. Translation: CAWSPAPLNTEAFF.

The chain uses TRBV3-1 and TRBJ1-1, with D unresolved. The CDR3 runs to 15 residues. Germline values: CDR1 LGHDT, CDR2 YNNKEL (reference sequence). The V and J ends lost 3 bases and 4 bases respectively, with 15 bases between them. CDR3 sequence (DNA): TGTGCCAGCAGCCATGTCCCCGGCCTGGGCACTGAAGCTTTCTTT. Translated, it gives CASSHVPGLGTEAFF.

V gene TRBV20-1 combines with J gene TRBJ2-3; no firm D call. Germline assignment: CDR1 DFQATT and CDR2 SNEGSKA (reference sequence). Trimming removed 6 bases at V and 0 bases at J, with 13 bases between. This CDR3 has 14 residues. The CDR3: CSAQSLPSTDTQYF. The CDR3 bases are TGCAGTGCCCAGAGCTTACCTAGCACAGATACGCAGTATTTT.

The gene calls are TRBV29-1 and TRBJ1-4; D is perhaps TRBD1 (6 bases). The V end was cut by 6 bases, the J end by 7 bases, with 18 bases between. Germline V CDR1 and CDR2: SQVTM, ANQGSEA. The CDR3 length is 14 residues. In DNA, the CDR3 is TGCAGCGTCTCAAGGGGGATGGAAGGTGAAAAACTGTTTTTT. Its translation: CSVSRGMEGEKLFF.

The count of this clonotype is one. In DNA form, the CDR3 reads TGCAGCGTTAACCGCGACAGGGCAGATACGCAGTATTTT. It codes for CSVNRDRADTQYF. The genes are TRBV29-1 and TRBJ2-3; 7 positions agree with TRBD1. The germline gives CDR1 SQVTM, CDR2 ANQGSEA. The trim removed 5 bases at V and 4 bases at J, leaving 6 bases unmatched. The CDR3 runs to 13 residues.

The chain combines TRBV20-1 with TRBJ1-2; TRBD1 matches 7 bases. The CDR3 length is 13 residues. Germline values: CDR1 DFQATT, CDR2 SNEGSKA (reference sequence). The chain's CDR3 is CKGTDNPNYGYTF. The CDR3 DNA is TGCAAGGGGACAGACAACCCTAACTATGGCTACACCTTC.

A few counts support this clonotype. This chain links TRBV29-1 with TRBJ2-3; D tentatively reads TRBD1 or TRBD2 (5 bases each). V dropped 4 bases and J dropped 2 bases, with 7 bases sitting between them. CDR1 and CDR2 from the germline V gene are SQVTM and ANQGSEA. There are 12 residues in the CDR3. This chain's CDR3 is CSVGGATDTQYF. As DNA, the CDR3 is TGCAGCGTTGGAGGGGCCACAGATACGCAGTATTTT.

The CDR3 loop reads CSVRQSNTGELFF. The CDR3 DNA reads TGCAGCGTTAGGCAGTCGAACACCGGGGAGCTGTTTTTT. The chain joins TRBV29-1 to TRBJ2-2; D remains ambiguous. Germline loops: CDR1 SQVTM, CDR2 ANQGSEA. CDR3 size: 13 residues. Trimming left V 5 bases short and J 0 bases short, with 7 bases between.

This chain links TRBV28 with TRBJ2-1, with TRBD1 as a possible D gene (6 bases). V lost 3 bases and J lost 9, with 18 bases in between. The germline V gene has CDR1 MDHEN and CDR2 SYDVKM. The CDR3 is made up of 15 amino acids. DNA for the CDR3: TGTGCCAGCAGTTTCCAGGGGCGCCTCCTCAGTGAGCAGTTCTTC. Protein sequence: CASSFQGRLLSEQFF.

The chain combines TRBV6-5 with TRBJ2-7; no definite D call. V gave up 6 bases and J gave up 3 bases, with 15 bases separating them. The CDR3 extends over 14 amino acids. Germline V gene data show CDR1 as MNHEY and CDR2 as SVGAGI. The CDR3 bases are TGTGCCAGCAGCTCCGCCCCGTCCTACTACGAGCAGTACTTC. This gives the protein CASSSAPSYYEQYF.

This sequence joins TRBV19 and TRBJ2-3; tentatively, D is TRBD2 (6 bases). CDR1 LNHDA and CDR2 SQIVND come from the germline V gene (reference sequence). The V end lost 6 bases, the J end lost 4 bases, and 14 bases lay between the germline ends. CDR3 length: 14 amino acids. CDR3 protein: CASRMEIAADTQYF. The CDR3 nucleotides are TGTGCCAGTAGAATGGAAATAGCGGCAGATACGCAGTATTTT. The entire variable domain, with the rest obtained from reference TRBV19 and TRBJ2-3, is as follows: DGGITQSPKYLFRKEGQNVTLSCEQNLNHDAMYWYRQDPGQGLRLIYYSQIVNDFQKGDIAEGYSVSREKKESFPLTVTSAQKNPTAFYLCASRMEIAADTQYFGPGTRLTVL.

The chain employs TRBV20-1 and TRBJ1-1; 8 bases align to TRBD1. Germline V lookup: CDR1 DFQATT, CDR2 SNEGSKA (reference sequence). V shed 6 bases, J shed 4 bases, and the junction held 7 bases outside the gene matches. The CDR3 is made up of 13 amino acids. The CDR3 nucleotides are TGCAGTGCCACAGGGGGGGTGAGCACTGAAGCTTTCTTT. It is translated as CSATGGVSTEAFF.

This CDR3 is CSAPPAGGNQPQHF. CDR3 bases: TGCAGTGCTCCCCCAGCGGGCGGCAATCAGCCCCAGCATTTT. J is TRBJ1-5 and V is TRBV20-1; unclear D gene. The CDR3 has 14 amino acids. Germline values: CDR1 DFQATT, CDR2 SNEGSKA (reference sequence). The V and J ends lost 5 bases and 2 bases respectively, with 13 bases between them.

The J gene is TRBJ2-5, the V gene TRBV9; D remains ambiguous. From germline, CDR1 is SGDLS and CDR2 YYNGEE. This CDR3 spans 13 amino acids. Trimming pared 0 bases from V and 5 bases from J, leaving 8 bases between. The CDR3 bases are TGTGCCAGCAGCGTAGCCCCCTCGGAGACCCAGTACTTC. This translates into CASSVAPSETQYF. Filled out from reference TRBV9 and TRBJ2-5, the complete variable domain reads DSGVTQTPKHLITATGQRVTLRCSPRSGDLSVYWYQQSLDQGLQFLIQYYNGEERAKGNILERFSAQQFPDLHSELNLSSLELGDSALYFCASSVAPSETQYFGPGTRLLVL.

This rearrangement joins TRBV3-1 to TRBJ2-5, with 8 positions matching TRBD2. CDR3 size: 14 residues. Germline-derived CDR1 and CDR2 are LGHDT and YNNKEL (reference sequence). Trimming cost V 3 bases and J 4 bases; bases outside gene matches: 4. Written as DNA, the CDR3 is TGTGCCAGCAGCCAGGAGCTAGCGGGAGAGACCCAGTACTTC. This translates into CASSQELAGETQYF.

The CDR3 DNA sequence: TGCAGCGTTGCAGGGCCCTACACCGGGGAGCTGTTTTTT. Protein product: CSVAGPYTGELFF. The chain recombines TRBV29-1 with TRBJ2-2; possible D gene TRBD1, 5 bases. The length of the CDR3 is 13 residues. Deletions cut 4 bases from V and 3 bases from J, with 9 bases between. The germline CDR1 and CDR2 sequences are SQVTM and ANQGSEA.

The gene calls are TRBV7-9 and TRBJ2-7; TRBD2 aligns across 10 bases. Looked up from germline, CDR1 is SEHNR and CDR2 is FQNEAQ (reference sequence). This CDR3 contains 14 residues. J was trimmed by 5 bases and V by 7 bases; bases with no gene match: 8. In DNA, the CDR3 is TGTGCCAGCACCTCTAGCGGGAGTGTGAACGAGCAGTACGTC. Translation: CASTSSGSVNEQYV.

This CDR3 is CASRGTGAYEQYF. For the CDR3, the DNA is TGTGCCAGCAGGGGGACAGGGGCCTACGAGCAGTACTTC. V and J are TRBV6-2 or TRBV6-3 and TRBJ2-7; 10 bases fit TRBD1. V shed 6 bases, J shed 2 bases, and the junction held 1 base outside the gene matches. Germline V CDR1 and CDR2: MNHEY, SVGEGT. The CDR3 is 13 residues long.

CDR3 sequence reads: CASRRSPNEKLFF. DNA of the CDR3: TGTGCCAGCAGACGATCGCCTAATGAAAAACTGTTTTTT. The chain joins TRBV11-2 to TRBJ1-4; D gene uncertain. V gave up 6 bases and J gave up 3 bases, with 8 bases separating them. Germline-derived CDR1 and CDR2 are SGHAT and FQNNGV. The length of the CDR3 is 13 residues. Combining the CDR3 with reference TRBV11-2 and TRBJ1-4 gives the whole variable domain EAGVAQSPRYKIIEKRQSVAFWCNPISGHATLYWYQQILGQGPKLLIQFQNNGVVDDSQLPKDRFSAERLKGVDSTLKIQPAKLEDSAVYLCASRRSPNEKLFFGSGTQLSVL.